The 6 T cell receptor beta chains listed next were all sequenced from one sample in a study of identical twins. TCRdb analysed the 5' RACE reads with MiXCR anew, one entry per CDR3 protein. The sample has roughly 1.6 million distinct CDR3 sequences, roughly 35% seen once; the top ten hold about 0.3%. The sequenced material came from cord blood. Every receptor here comes from a newborn girl in good health.

This clonotype was seen a handful of times. The genes are TRBV4-1 and TRBJ2-3, with 15 bases that match TRBD2. With 4 bases clipped from V and 4 bases from J, the junction kept 3 bases outside the gene matches. The germline V gene has CDR1 MGHRA and CDR2 YSYEKL. This CDR3 contains 16 residues. Written as DNA, the CDR3 is TGCGCCAGCAGCCGGACTAGCGGGGGGGGTGCAGATACGCAGTATTTT. As protein: CASSRTSGGGADTQYF.

This sequence joins TRBV20-1 and TRBJ2-3; D is perhaps TRBD1 (5 bases). The CDR3 is made up of 16 amino acids. The germline V gene encodes CDR1 DFQATT and CDR2 SNEGSKA (reference sequence). CDR3 sequence (DNA): TGCAGCCCAGCAAGGGGCGCGACAATCGGCACAGATACGCAGTATTTT. It encodes CSPARGATIGTDTQYF.

V gene TRBV20-1 combines with J gene TRBJ2-3, with 10 bases that match TRBD2. With 6 bases clipped from V and 3 bases from J, the junction kept 9 bases outside the gene matches. Per the germline V gene, CDR1 is DFQATT and CDR2 is SNEGSKA (reference sequence). The CDR3 is 15 residues long. The CDR3 is CSAESGRAGTDTQYF. The CDR3 DNA reads TGCAGTGCCGAAAGCGGGAGGGCCGGAACAGATACGCAGTATTTT.

The chain carries TRBV20-1 and TRBJ1-1; 8 nucleotides align to TRBD1. The CDR3 contains 15 residues. The J segment lost 7 bases and the V segment lost 6 bases, leaving 16 bases of the junction unmatched. Looked up from germline, CDR1 is DFQATT and CDR2 is SNEGSKA (reference sequence). The CDR3 loop is CSAAHPTGTGIEAFF. CDR3 nucleotides: TGCAGTGCCGCGCATCCCACGGGGACAGGCATTGAAGCTTTCTTT.

This clonotype has just a few counts. The rearrangement uses TRBV2 and TRBJ1-1, with D possibly TRBD1 on 6 matching bases. Trimming stripped 10 bases from V and 4 bases from J, with 10 bases between. CDR3 length equals 11 residues. CDR1 is SNHLY, CDR2 FYNNEI, per germline. The CDR3 protein is CANRVGTEAFF. CDR3 nucleotides: TGTGCCAACAGGGTTGGCACTGAAGCTTTCTTT.

At least ten counts were recorded for this clonotype. As DNA, the CDR3 is TGTGCCAGCCGGGACAGGGCTAATCAGCCCCAGCATTTT. It yields the protein CASRDRANQPQHF. The genes are TRBV6-1 and TRBJ1-5; TRBD1 matches at 9 bases. The CDR3 is 13 residues long. Germline values: CDR1 MNHNS, CDR2 SASEGT. Unmatched junction bases numbered 3, after V lost 8 bases and J lost 4 bases.